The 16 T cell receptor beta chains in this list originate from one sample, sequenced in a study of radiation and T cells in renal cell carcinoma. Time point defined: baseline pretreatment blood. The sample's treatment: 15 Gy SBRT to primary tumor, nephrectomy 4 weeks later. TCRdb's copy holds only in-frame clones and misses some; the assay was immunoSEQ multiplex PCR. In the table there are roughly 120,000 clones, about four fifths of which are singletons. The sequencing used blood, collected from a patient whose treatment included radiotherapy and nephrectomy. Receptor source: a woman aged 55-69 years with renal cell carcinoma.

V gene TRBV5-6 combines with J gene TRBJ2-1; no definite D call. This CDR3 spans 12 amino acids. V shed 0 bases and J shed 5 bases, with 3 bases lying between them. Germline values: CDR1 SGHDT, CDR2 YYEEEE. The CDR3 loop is CASSLGDNEQFF. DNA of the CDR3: TGTGCCAGCAGCTTGGGTGACAATGAGCAGTTCTTC.

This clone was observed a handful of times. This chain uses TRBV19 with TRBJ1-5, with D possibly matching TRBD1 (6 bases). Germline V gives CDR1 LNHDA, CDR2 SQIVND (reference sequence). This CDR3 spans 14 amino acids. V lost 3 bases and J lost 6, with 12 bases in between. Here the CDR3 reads CASSILTGTQPQHF. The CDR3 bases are TGTGCCAGTAGTATCCTCACAGGGACTCAGCCCCAGCATTTT.

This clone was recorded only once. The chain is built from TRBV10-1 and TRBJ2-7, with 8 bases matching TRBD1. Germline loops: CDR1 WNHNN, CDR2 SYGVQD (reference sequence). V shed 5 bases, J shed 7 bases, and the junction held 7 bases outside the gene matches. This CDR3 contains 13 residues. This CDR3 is CASSKDRAGEQYF. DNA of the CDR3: TGCGCCAGCAGTAAGGACAGGGCGGGGGAGCAGTACTTC.

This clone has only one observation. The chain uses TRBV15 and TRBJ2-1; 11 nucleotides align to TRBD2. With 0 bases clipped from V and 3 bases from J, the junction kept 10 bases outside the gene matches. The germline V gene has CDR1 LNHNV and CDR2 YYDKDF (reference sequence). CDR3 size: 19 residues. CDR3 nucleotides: TGTGCCACCAGCAGAGATAGGGGGGGACTAGCGGAGTTCTACAATGAGCAGTTCTTC. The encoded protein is CATSRDRGGLAEFYNEQFF.

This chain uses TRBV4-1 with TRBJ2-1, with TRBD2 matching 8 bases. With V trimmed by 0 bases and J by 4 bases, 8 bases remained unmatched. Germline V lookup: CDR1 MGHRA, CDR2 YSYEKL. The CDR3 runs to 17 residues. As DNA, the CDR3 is TGCGCCAGCAGCCAAGATTGGGGGACTAGTCCTTACAATGAGCAGTTCTTC. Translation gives CASSQDWGTSPYNEQFF.

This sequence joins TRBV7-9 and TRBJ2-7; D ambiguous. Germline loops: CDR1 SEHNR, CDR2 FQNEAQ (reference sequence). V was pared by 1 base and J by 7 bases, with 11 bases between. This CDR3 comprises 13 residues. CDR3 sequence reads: CASSLVSGSEQYF. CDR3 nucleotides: TGTGCCAGCAGCTTAGTATCTGGGTCTGAGCAGTACTTC.

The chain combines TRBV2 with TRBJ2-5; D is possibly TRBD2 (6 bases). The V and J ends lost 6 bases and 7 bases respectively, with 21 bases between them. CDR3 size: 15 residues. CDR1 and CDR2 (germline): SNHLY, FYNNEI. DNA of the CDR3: TGTGCCAGCAGCGTTGCTGGTAGCGGTATGGGGACCCAGTACTTC. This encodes CASSVAGSGMGTQYF.

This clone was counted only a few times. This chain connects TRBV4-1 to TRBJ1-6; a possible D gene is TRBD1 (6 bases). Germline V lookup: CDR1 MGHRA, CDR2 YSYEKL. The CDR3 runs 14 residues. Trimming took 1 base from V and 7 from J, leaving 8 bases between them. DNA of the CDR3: TGCGCCAGCAGCCAAGGGACAGAGAATTCACCCCTCCACTTT. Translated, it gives CASSQGTENSPLHF.

In DNA, the CDR3 is TGTGCCAGCAGCCAGTCGGGATCTGGCTACGAGCAGTACTTC. It is translated as CASSQSGSGYEQYF. J is TRBJ2-7 and V is TRBV11-2; a weak D match, TRBD2 (5 bases). This CDR3 is 14 amino acids long. Germline V gene lookup returns CDR1 SGHAT and CDR2 FQNNGV. V was pared by 5 bases and J by 3 bases, with 14 bases between. Filled out from reference TRBV11-2 and TRBJ2-7, the complete variable domain reads EAGVAQSPRYKIIEKRQSVAFWCNPISGHATLYWYQQILGQGPKLLIQFQNNGVVDDSQLPKDRFSAERLKGVDSTLKIQPAKLEDSAVYLCASSQSGSGYEQYFGPGTRLTVT.

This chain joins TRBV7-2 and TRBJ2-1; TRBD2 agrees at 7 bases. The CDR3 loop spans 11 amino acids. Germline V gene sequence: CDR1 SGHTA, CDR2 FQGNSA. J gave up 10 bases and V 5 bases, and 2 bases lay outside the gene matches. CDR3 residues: CASSLTSEQFF. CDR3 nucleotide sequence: TGTGCCAGCAGCCTGACTAGCGAGCAGTTCTTC.

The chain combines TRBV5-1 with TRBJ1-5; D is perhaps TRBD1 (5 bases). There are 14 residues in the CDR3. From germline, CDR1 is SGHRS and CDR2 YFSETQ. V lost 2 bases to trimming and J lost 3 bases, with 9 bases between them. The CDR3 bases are TGCGCCAGCAGCTTAGAAGGGGCCAATCAGCCCCAGCATTTT. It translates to CASSLEGANQPQHF.

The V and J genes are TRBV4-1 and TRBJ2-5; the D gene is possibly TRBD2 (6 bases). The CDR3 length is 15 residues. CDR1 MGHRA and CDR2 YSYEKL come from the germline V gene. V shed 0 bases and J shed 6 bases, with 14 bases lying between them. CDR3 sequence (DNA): TGCGCCAGCAGCCAAGATAATGGGGGGTGGAAGACCCAGTACTTC. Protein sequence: CASSQDNGGWKTQYF.

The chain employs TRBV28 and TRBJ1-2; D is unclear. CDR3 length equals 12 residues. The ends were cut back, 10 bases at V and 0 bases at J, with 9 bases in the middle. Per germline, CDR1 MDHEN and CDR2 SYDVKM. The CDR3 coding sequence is TGTGCCATCAGAAGCTCTAACTATGGCTACACCTTC. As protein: CAIRSSNYGYTF.

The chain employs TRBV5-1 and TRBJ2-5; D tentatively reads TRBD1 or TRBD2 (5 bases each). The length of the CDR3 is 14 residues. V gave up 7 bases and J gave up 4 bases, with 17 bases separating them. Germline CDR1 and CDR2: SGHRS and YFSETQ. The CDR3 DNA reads TGCGCCAGCGGGGACCCGGGCGGTAGAGAGACCCAGTACTTC. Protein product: CASGDPGGRETQYF. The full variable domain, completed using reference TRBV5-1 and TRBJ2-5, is KAGVTQTPRYLIKTRGQQVTLSCSPISGHRSVSWYQQTPGQGLQFLFEYFSETQRNKGNFPGRFSGRQFSNSRSEMNVSTLELGDSALYLCASGDPGGRETQYFGPGTRLLVL.

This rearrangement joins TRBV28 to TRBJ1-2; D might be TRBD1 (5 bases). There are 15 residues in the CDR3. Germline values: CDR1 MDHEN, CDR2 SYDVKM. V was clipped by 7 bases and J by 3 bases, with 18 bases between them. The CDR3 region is CASTLTGGRYYGYTF. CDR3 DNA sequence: TGTGCCAGCACCCTTACCGGGGGACGGTACTATGGCTACACCTTC.

The CDR3 region is CSAPGRGGYTF. The CDR3 bases are TGCAGTGCCCCCGGTAGGGGTGGCTACACCTTC. This chain links TRBV20-1 with TRBJ1-2, with TRBD1 as a possible D gene (5 bases). The CDR3 sequence is 11 residues long. V was pared by 6 bases and J by 7 bases, with 12 bases between. CDR1 and CDR2 from the germline V gene are DFQATT and SNEGSKA (reference sequence).